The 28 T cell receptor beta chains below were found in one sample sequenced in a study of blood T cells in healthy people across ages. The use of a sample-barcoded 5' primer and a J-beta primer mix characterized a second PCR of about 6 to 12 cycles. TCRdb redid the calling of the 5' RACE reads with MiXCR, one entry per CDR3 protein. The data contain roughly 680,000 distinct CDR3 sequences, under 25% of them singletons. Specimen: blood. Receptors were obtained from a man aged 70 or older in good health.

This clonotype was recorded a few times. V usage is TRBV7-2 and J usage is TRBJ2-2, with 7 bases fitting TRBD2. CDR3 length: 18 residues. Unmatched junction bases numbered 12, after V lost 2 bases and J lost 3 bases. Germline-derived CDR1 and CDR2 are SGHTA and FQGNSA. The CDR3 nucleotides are TGTGCCAGCAGCTTAAGGGGTCGGGCGGGAGAGGACACCGGGGAGCTGTTTTTT. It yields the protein CASSLRGRAGEDTGELFF.

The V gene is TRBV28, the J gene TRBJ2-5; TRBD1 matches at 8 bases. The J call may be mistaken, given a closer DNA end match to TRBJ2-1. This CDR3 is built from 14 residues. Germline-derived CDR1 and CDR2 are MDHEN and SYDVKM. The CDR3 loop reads CATKTGQVGNEQFF. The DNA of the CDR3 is TGTGCCACTAAAACGGGACAGGTGGGCAATGAGCAGTTCTTC.

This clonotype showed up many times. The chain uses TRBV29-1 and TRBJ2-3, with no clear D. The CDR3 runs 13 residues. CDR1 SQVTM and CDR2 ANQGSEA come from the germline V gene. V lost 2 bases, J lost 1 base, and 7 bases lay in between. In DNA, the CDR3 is TGCAGCGTTGAAAGGGCAGGCACAGATACGCAGTATTTT. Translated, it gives CSVERAGTDTQYF.

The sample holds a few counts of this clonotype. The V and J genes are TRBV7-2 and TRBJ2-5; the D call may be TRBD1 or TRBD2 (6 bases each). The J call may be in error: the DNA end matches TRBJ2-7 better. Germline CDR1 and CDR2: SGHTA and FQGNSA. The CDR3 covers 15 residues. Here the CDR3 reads CASSLGRGAPYEQYF. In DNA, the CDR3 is TGTGCCAGCAGCTTAGGGAGGGGGGCTCCCTACGAGCAGTACTTC.

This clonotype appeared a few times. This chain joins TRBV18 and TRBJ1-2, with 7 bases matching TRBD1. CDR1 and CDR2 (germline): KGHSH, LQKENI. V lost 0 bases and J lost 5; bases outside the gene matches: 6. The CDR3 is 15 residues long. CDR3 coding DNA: TGTGCCAGCTCACCACCCTCGACAGGGAGGTATGGCTACACCTTC. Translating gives CASSPPSTGRYGYTF.

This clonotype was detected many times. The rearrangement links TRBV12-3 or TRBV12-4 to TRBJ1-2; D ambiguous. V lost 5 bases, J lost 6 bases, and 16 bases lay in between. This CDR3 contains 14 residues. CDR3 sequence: CASSLGGRTNGYTF. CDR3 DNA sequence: TGTGCCAGCAGTCTTGGAGGGCGCACCAATGGCTACACCTTC.

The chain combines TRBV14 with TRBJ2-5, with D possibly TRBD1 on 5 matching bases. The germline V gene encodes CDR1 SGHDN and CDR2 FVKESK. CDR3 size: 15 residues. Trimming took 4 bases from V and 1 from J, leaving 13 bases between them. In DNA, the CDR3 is TGTGCCAGCAGCCCCCTCGGACAACCCCAAGAGACCCAGTACTTC. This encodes CASSPLGQPQETQYF.

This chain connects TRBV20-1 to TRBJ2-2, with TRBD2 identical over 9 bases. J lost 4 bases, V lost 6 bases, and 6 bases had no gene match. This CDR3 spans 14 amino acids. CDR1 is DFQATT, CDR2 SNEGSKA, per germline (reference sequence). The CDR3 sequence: CSAGPSGITGELFF. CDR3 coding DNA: TGCAGTGCAGGGCCTAGCGGGATCACCGGGGAGCTGTTTTTT.

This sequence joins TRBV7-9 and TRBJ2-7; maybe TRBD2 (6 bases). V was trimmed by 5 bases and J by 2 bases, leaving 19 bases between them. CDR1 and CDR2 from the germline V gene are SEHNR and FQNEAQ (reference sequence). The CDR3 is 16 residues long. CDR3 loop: CASSPASGTYPYEQYF. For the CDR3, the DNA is TGTGCCAGCAGCCCCGCCTCCGGGACTTATCCCTACGAGCAGTACTTC.

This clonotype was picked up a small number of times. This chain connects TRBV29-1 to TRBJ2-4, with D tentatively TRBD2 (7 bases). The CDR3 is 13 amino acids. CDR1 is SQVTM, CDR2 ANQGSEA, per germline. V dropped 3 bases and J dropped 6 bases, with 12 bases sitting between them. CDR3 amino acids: CSVEGGGANIQYF. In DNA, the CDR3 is TGCAGCGTTGAGGGAGGGGGGGCAAACATTCAGTACTTC.

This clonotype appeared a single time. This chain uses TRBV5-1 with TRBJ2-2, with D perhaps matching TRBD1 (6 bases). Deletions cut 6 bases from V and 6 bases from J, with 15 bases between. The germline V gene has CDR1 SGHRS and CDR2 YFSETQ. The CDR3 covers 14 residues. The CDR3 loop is CASNGGEWSGELFF. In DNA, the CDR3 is TGCGCCAGCAATGGGGGCGAGTGGTCCGGGGAGCTGTTTTTT.

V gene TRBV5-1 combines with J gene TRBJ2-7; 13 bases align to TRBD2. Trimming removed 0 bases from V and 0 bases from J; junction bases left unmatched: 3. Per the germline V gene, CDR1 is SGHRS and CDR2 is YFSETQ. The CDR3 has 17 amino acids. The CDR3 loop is CASSLELAGGPSYEQYF. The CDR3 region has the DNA TGCGCCAGCAGCTTGGAACTAGCGGGAGGGCCCTCCTACGAGCAGTACTTC.

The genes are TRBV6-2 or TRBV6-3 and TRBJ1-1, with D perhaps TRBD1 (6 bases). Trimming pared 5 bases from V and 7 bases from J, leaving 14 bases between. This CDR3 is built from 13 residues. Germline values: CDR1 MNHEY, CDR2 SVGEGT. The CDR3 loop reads CASSNQGPGEAFF. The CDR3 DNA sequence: TGTGCCAGCAGTAACCAGGGGCCTGGTGAAGCTTTCTTT.

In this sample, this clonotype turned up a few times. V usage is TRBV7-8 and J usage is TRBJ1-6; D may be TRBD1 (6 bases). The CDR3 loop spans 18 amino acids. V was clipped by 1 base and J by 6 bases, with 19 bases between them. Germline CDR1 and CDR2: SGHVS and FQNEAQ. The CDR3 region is CASSLVVAGVLGNSPLHF. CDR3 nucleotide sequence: TGTGCCAGCAGCTTAGTAGTTGCAGGGGTCTTGGGTAATTCACCCCTCCACTTT. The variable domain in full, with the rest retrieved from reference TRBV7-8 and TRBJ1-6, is GAGVSQSPRYKVAKRGQDVALRCDPISGHVSLFWYQQALGQGPEFLTYFQNEAQLDKSGLPSDRFFAERPEGSVSTLKIQRTQQEDSAVYLCASSLVVAGVLGNSPLHFGNGTRLTVT.

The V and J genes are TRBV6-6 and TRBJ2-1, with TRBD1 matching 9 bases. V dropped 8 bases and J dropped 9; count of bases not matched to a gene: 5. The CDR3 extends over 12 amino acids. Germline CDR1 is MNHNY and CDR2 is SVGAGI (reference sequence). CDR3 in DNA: TGTGCCAGCGACACAGGGGGCTTTGAGCAGTTCTTC. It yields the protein CASDTGGFEQFF.

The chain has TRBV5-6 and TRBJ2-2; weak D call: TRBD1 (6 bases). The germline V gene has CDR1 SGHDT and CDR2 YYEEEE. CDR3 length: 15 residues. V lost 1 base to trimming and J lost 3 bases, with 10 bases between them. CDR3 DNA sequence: TGTGCCAGCAGCTTGAGGCAGGGGCACACCGGGGAGCTGTTTTTT. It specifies CASSLRQGHTGELFF.

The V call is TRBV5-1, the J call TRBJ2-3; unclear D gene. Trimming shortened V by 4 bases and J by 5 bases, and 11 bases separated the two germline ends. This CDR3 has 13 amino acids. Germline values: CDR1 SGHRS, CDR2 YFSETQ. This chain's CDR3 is CASSLEIQDTQYF. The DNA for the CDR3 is TGCGCCAGCAGCCTAGAGATCCAAGATACGCAGTATTTT.

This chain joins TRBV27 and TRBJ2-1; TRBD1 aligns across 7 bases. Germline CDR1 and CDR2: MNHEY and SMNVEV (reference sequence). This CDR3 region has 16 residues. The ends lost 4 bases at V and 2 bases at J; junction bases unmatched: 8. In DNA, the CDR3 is TGTGCCAGCAGTTCGGACAGGTCCCCAACCTACAATGAGCAGTTCTTC. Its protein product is CASSSDRSPTYNEQFF.

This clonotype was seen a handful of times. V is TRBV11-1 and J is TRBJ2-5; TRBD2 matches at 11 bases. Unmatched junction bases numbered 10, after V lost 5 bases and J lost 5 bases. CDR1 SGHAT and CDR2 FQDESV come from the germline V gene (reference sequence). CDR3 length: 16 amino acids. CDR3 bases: TGTGCCAGCAGCGAGGGACTAGCGGTGAAGGCGGAGACCCAGTACTTC. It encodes CASSEGLAVKAETQYF.

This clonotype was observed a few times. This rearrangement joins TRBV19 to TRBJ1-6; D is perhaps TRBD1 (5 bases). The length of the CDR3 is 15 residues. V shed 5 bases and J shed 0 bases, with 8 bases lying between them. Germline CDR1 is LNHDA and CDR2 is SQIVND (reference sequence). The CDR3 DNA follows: TGTGCCAGTAGTGGCCAGGGCTCCTATAATTCACCCCTCCACTTT. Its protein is CASSGQGSYNSPLHF.

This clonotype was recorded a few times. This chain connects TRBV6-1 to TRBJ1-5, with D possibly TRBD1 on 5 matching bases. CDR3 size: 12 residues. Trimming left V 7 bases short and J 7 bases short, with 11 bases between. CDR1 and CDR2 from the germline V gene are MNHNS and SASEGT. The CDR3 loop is CASNGGEQPQHF. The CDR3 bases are TGTGCCAGCAATGGGGGGGAGCAGCCCCAGCATTTT.

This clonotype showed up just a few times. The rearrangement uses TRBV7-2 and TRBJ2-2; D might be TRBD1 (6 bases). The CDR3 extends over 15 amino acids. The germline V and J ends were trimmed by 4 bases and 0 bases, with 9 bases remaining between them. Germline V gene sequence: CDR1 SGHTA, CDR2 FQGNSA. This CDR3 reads CASSSQGANTGELFF. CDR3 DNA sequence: TGTGCCAGCAGCTCACAGGGAGCGAACACCGGGGAGCTGTTTTTT.

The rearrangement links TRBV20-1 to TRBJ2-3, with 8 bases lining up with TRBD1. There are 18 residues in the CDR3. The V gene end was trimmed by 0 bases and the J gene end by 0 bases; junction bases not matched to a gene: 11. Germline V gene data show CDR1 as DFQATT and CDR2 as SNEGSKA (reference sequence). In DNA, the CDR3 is TGCAGTGCTAGAGAACCGTACCCGGGACAGGTTAGCACAGATACGCAGTATTTT. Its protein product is CSAREPYPGQVSTDTQYF.

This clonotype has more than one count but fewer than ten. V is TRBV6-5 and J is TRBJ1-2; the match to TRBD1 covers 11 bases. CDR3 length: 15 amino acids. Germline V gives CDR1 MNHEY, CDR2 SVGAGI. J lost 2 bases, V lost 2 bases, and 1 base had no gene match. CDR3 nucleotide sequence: TGTGCCAGCAGTTACCGGGACAGGGGGAACTATGGCTACACCTTC. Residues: CASSYRDRGNYGYTF.

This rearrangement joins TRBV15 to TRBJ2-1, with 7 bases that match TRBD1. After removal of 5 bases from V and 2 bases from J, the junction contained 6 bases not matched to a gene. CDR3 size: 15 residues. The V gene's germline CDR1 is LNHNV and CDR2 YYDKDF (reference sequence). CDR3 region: CATSATGVTYNEQFF. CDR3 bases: TGTGCCACCAGCGCTACAGGGGTTACCTACAATGAGCAGTTCTTC.

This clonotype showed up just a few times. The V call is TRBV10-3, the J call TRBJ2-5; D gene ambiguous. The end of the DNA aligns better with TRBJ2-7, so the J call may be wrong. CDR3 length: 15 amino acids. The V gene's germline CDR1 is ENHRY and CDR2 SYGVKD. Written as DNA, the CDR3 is TGTGCCATCAGTGAGTCGACCCAAGGCCCCTACGAGCAGTACTTC. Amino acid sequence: CAISESTQGPYEQYF.

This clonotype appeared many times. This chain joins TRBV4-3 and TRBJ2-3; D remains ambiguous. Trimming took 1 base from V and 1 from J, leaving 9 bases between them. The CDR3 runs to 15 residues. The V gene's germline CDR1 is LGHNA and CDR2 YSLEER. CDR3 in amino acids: CASSQVGLGTDTQYF. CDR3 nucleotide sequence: TGCGCCAGCAGCCAAGTGGGCTTGGGCACAGATACGCAGTATTTT.

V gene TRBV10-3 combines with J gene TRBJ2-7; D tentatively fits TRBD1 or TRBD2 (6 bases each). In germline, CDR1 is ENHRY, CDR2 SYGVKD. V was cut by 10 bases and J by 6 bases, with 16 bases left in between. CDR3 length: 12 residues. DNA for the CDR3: TGTGCCACTTTGGACAGAGCGGGCGAGCAGTACTTC. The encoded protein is CATLDRAGEQYF.